The 21 T cell receptor beta chains in this list originate from one sample, sequenced in a study of blood T cells in healthy people across ages. Then a second PCR, running about 6 to 12 cycles, was carried out with a sample-barcoded 5' primer and a J-beta primer mix. Each CDR3 protein is one row after TCRdb ran MiXCR on the 5' RACE reads. The sample has more than 650,000 distinct CDR3 sequences, roughly 25% seen once; the top ten hold 3%. Separately, the same data were catalogued under a study of T cells of mothers and their children.

Sample: blood. All receptors derive from a boy aged 5-17 years in good health.

This clonotype was counted at least ten times. This chain uses TRBV5-1 with TRBJ1-1; 8 positions match TRBD1. Germline-derived CDR1 and CDR2 are SGHRS and YFSETQ. CDR3 length: 13 amino acids. Unmatched junction bases numbered 4, after V lost 4 bases and J lost 5 bases. CDR3 nucleotides: TGCGCCAGCAGCAGTAGACAGGGGACTGAAGCTTTCTTT. It specifies CASSSRQGTEAFF.

The chain links TRBV5-1 to TRBJ2-2; TRBD2 aligns across 8 bases. Germline-derived CDR1 and CDR2 are SGHRS and YFSETQ. V lost 9 bases, J lost 4 bases, and 5 bases stayed unmatched. The CDR3 has 13 residues. The CDR3 nucleotides are TGCGCCAACAAACTAGCGGCCACCGGGGAGCTGTTTTTT. Translating it yields CANKLAATGELFF.

The J gene is TRBJ1-5, the V gene TRBV29-1; the D gene is possibly TRBD1 (5 bases). This CDR3 has 12 residues. V lost 4 bases and J 7 bases, leaving 11 bases between the germline ends. Germline CDR1 is SQVTM and CDR2 is ANQGSEA. In DNA form, the CDR3 reads TGCAGCGTTGCGGATGGGGCCCAGCCCCAGCATTTT. Translating it yields CSVADGAQPQHF. Together with reference TRBV29-1 and TRBJ1-5, the CDR3 gives the full variable domain: SAVISQKPSRDICQRGTSLTIQCQVDSQVTMMFWYRQQPGQSLTLIATANQGSEATYESGFVIDKFPISRPNLTFSTLTVSNMSPEDSSIYLCSVADGAQPQHFGDGTRLSIL.

The J gene is TRBJ2-4, the V gene TRBV11-2, with D unclear. Looked up from germline, CDR1 is SGHAT and CDR2 is FQNNGV. The CDR3 is made up of 18 amino acids. With 4 bases removed from V and 0 bases from J, the gap between germline ends came to 19 bases. CDR3 in DNA: TGTGCCAGCAGCTCCCCCGGACGGTTCCCGCTAGCCAAAAACATTCAGTACTTC. The encoded protein is CASSSPGRFPLAKNIQYF.

The V gene is TRBV6-5, the J gene TRBJ2-1; TRBD1 is a possible D gene (5 bases). The J call may be in error: the DNA end matches TRBJ2-7 better. CDR1 and CDR2 from the germline V gene are MNHEY and SVGAGI. CDR3 size: 16 residues. CDR3 region: CASSYSLESGIYEQYF. CDR3 coding DNA: TGTGCCAGCAGTTACTCCCTTGAGTCAGGGATCTACGAGCAGTACTTC.

The chain has TRBV27 and TRBJ2-3, with 7 bases identical to TRBD1. CDR3 length: 15 amino acids. The V segment lost 5 bases and the J segment 4 bases; nucleotides outside the gene matches: 9. Germline V gene sequence: CDR1 MNHEY, CDR2 SMNVEV (reference sequence). Here the CDR3 DNA reads TGTGCCAGCAGTCAAACGGGACAGACCCCAGATACGCAGTATTTT. Translation gives CASSQTGQTPDTQYF.

In its sample, this clonotype was seen a few times. The chain recombines TRBV15 with TRBJ2-5, with D possibly TRBD1 on 6 matching bases. The J call may be in error: the DNA end matches TRBJ2-1 better. Germline V gene lookup returns CDR1 LNHNV and CDR2 YYDKDF (reference sequence). This CDR3 is built from 16 residues. The CDR3 DNA sequence: TGTGCCACCAGCAGCCTTCACAGGGTGGACGACAATGAGCAGTTCTTC. It encodes CATSSLHRVDDNEQFF.

This chain uses TRBV6-5 with TRBJ2-7; no reliable D call. Trimming stripped 5 bases from V and 4 bases from J, with 15 bases between. From germline, CDR1 is MNHEY and CDR2 SVGAGI. This CDR3 spans 14 amino acids. Here the CDR3 reads CASSPDKGLYEQYF. DNA of the CDR3: TGTGCCAGCAGTCCGGATAAAGGGTTGTACGAGCAGTACTTC.

In its sample, this clonotype was seen a few times. The CDR3 loop reads CASSVGGTGAYEQYF. DNA of the CDR3: TGTGCCAGCAGCGTAGGAGGGACAGGGGCCTACGAGCAGTACTTC. This sequence joins TRBV9 and TRBJ2-7; 10 bases are a match to TRBD1. The CDR3 contains 15 residues. J gave up 2 bases and V 0 bases, and 2 bases lay outside the gene matches. Germline CDR1 SGDLS, CDR2 YYNGEE. Based on the CDR3 plus reference TRBV9 and TRBJ2-7, the full variable domain is DSGVTQTPKHLITATGQRVTLRCSPRSGDLSVYWYQQSLDQGLQFLIQYYNGEERAKGNILERFSAQQFPDLHSELNLSSLELGDSALYFCASSVGGTGAYEQYFGPGTRLTVT.

The gene calls are TRBV20-1 and TRBJ2-1; TRBD2 matches at 9 bases. Germline assignment: CDR1 DFQATT and CDR2 SNEGSKA (reference sequence). The CDR3 has 15 amino acids. V trimming: 0 bases; J trimming: 3 bases; junction bases outside the gene matches: 3. The CDR3 loop reads CSARELAGHYNEQFF. CDR3 coding DNA: TGCAGTGCTAGAGAACTAGCGGGCCACTACAATGAGCAGTTCTTC.

The chain uses TRBV12-3 or TRBV12-4 and TRBJ2-5; D not resolved. The J call may not be correct, given that the DNA end is closer to TRBJ2-1. The CDR3 extends over 14 amino acids. CDR3 loop: CASSLTQERNEQFF. In DNA, the CDR3 is TGTGCCAGCAGTTTAACCCAGGAGAGGAATGAGCAGTTCTTC.

This clonotype was detected only a few times. The chain recombines TRBV20-1 with TRBJ2-1; D perhaps matches TRBD1 (5 bases). TRBJ2-5 explains the end of the DNA better; the J call may be wrong. Germline values: CDR1 DFQATT, CDR2 SNEGSKA (reference sequence). CDR3 size: 13 residues. CDR3 DNA: TGCAGTGCTAGAGTAGGGGCGGTTCAGACCCAGTACTTC. Its translation: CSARVGAVQTQYF.

This clonotype was seen more than once but under ten times. The V gene is TRBV7-9, the J gene TRBJ1-2, with D tentatively TRBD1 (5 bases). In germline, CDR1 is SEHNR, CDR2 FQNEAQ (reference sequence). Trimming left V 3 bases short and J 4 bases short, with 15 bases between. This CDR3 comprises 15 residues. CDR3 coding DNA: TGTGCCAGCAGCTTCGTAGGTCCGGGGGGCTATGGCTACACCTTC. This codes for CASSFVGPGGYGYTF.

This clonotype has a handful of counts. V usage is TRBV27 and J usage is TRBJ2-2; D is unclear. Germline V gene sequence: CDR1 MNHEY, CDR2 SMNVEV (reference sequence). There are 13 residues in the CDR3. V was shortened by 4 bases and J by 1 base, with 4 bases between the two germline ends. This chain's CDR3 is CASSSMNTGELFF. The CDR3 DNA sequence: TGTGCCAGCAGTTCGATGAACACCGGGGAGCTGTTTTTT.

The CDR3 spells CASSWTGQGAFYEQYF. The DNA for the CDR3 is TGCGCCAGCAGCTGGACTGGACAGGGAGCTTTCTACGAGCAGTACTTC. V and J are TRBV5-1 and TRBJ2-7; 8 bases fit TRBD1. The CDR3 has 16 residues. In germline, CDR1 is SGHRS, CDR2 YFSETQ. Germline trimming cut 3 bases from V and 3 bases from J; bases unmatched to any gene: 11.

Only a few counts were recorded for this clonotype. This sequence joins TRBV19 and TRBJ2-1; D is unresolved. The J call is in doubt because the DNA end fits TRBJ2-5 better. Germline loops: CDR1 LNHDA, CDR2 SQIVND (reference sequence). The CDR3 totals 15 residues. The CDR3 DNA follows: TGTGCCAGTAGTATTACCCGGGTCCAGAGAGAGACCCAGTACTTC. This encodes CASSITRVQRETQYF.

This clonotype was seen more than once but under ten times. This rearrangement joins TRBV6-5 to TRBJ2-7; 12 nucleotides line up with TRBD2. The end of the DNA fits TRBJ2-5 better, so the J call may be wrong. Germline assignment: CDR1 MNHEY and CDR2 SVGAGI. The CDR3 runs 17 residues. Written as DNA, the CDR3 is TGTGCCAGCAGTTACGTGACTAGCGGGGGACCCCAAGAGACCCAGTACTTC. Its protein product is CASSYVTSGGPQETQYF.

This clonotype showed up many times. As DNA, the CDR3 is TGTGCCAGCAGTTCCCGGGGGGAAAAACTGTTTTTT. Translating it yields CASSSRGEKLFF. This chain links TRBV12-3 or TRBV12-4 with TRBJ1-4; a possible D gene is TRBD1 (5 bases). This CDR3 has 12 residues. With 4 bases removed from V and 8 bases from J, the gap between germline ends came to 8 bases.

This chain links TRBV30 with TRBJ2-1; D call uncertain. The V gene lost 3 bases and the J gene lost 4 bases, with 10 bases spanning the gap. The CDR3 runs 13 residues. Germline lookup yields CDR1 GTSNPN and CDR2 SVGIG (reference sequence). CDR3 loop: CAWSLDAYNEQFF. DNA of the CDR3: TGTGCCTGGAGCCTGGACGCTTACAATGAGCAGTTCTTC.

The chain employs TRBV5-1 and TRBJ2-5, with D tentatively TRBD1 (6 bases). Per germline, CDR1 SGHRS and CDR2 YFSETQ. The CDR3 has 14 residues. V was shortened by 0 bases and J by 11 bases, with 17 bases between the two germline ends. The CDR3 DNA follows: TGCGCCAGCAGCTTGGAGTATGGGGGCTGGGAGCAGTACTTC. Translation gives CASSLEYGGWEQYF.

V usage is TRBV20-1 and J usage is TRBJ2-5; TRBD2 matches 9 bases. This CDR3 comprises 15 residues. CDR1 and CDR2 from the germline V gene are DFQATT and SNEGSKA (reference sequence). V dropped 6 bases and J dropped 5; count of bases not matched to a gene: 13. DNA of the CDR3: TGCAGTGCCGAGAGTCGCGGGGGGGCGGATGAGACCCAGTACTTC. This encodes CSAESRGGADETQYF.